A single sample is the source of the 24 T cell receptor beta chains below, sequenced in a study of identical twins. TCRdb reanalysed the 5' RACE reads using MiXCR and keeps one entry per CDR3 protein. The sample lists 650,000 to 750,000 distinct CDR3 sequences, 21% occurring once. Separately, the same data were catalogued under a study of T cells expressing NK-cell markers.

Sequencing used PBMCs. These receptors originate from a woman between 18 and 30 years old in good health.

The rearrangement joins TRBV20-1 to TRBJ2-4, with D possibly matching TRBD1 (5 bases). V was cut by 5 bases and J by 7 bases, with 9 bases left in between. This CDR3 is 11 amino acids long. The germline V gene has CDR1 DFQATT and CDR2 SNEGSKA (reference sequence). The CDR3: CSADHRNIQYF. The CDR3 DNA reads as TGCAGTGCTGACCACAGGAACATTCAGTACTTC.

This sequence joins TRBV5-6 and TRBJ2-7, with D perhaps being TRBD1 or TRBD2 (7 bases each). Trimming cost V 1 base and J 1 base, with 27 bases left between them. CDR3 size: 20 residues. The V gene's germline CDR1 is SGHDT and CDR2 YYEEEE. CDR3 DNA: TGTGCCAGCAGCTTGAGAGGGGGCCGACTAGCTTTCACTATTTCCTACGAGCAGTACTTC. It codes for CASSLRGGRLAFTISYEQYF.

This chain connects TRBV2 to TRBJ2-1; 8 bases match TRBD2. V lost 6 bases to trimming and J lost 5 bases; unmatched junction nucleotides: 6. CDR3 size: 14 residues. Germline CDR1 is SNHLY and CDR2 is FYNNEI. Here the CDR3 reads CASRILADNNEQFF. The CDR3 DNA sequence: TGTGCCAGCAGGATACTAGCGGATAACAATGAGCAGTTCTTC.

This clonotype was observed a few times. The chain employs TRBV12-3 or TRBV12-4 and TRBJ1-2; D is perhaps TRBD1 (6 bases). Trimming left V 3 bases short and J 1 base short, with 12 bases between. The CDR3 consists of 15 residues. CDR3: CASSFVGGGNYGYTF. For the CDR3, the DNA is TGTGCCAGCAGTTTTGTAGGGGGTGGTAACTATGGCTACACCTTC.

This chain connects TRBV7-2 to TRBJ1-2; 8 positions match TRBD1. Germline V gene sequence: CDR1 SGHTA, CDR2 FQGNSA. After removal of 3 bases from V and 6 bases from J, the junction contained 9 bases not matched to a gene. This CDR3 comprises 15 residues. The CDR3 DNA reads as TGTGCCAGCAGCTTTATTGCGCAGGGGGCAAATGGCTACACCTTC. It encodes CASSFIAQGANGYTF.

The V gene is TRBV6-5, the J gene TRBJ2-4; no clear D. CDR1 and CDR2 from the germline V gene are MNHEY and SVGAGI. The V and J ends lost 2 bases and 3 bases respectively, with 11 bases between them. CDR3 length: 15 amino acids. This CDR3 reads CASSYLSGDKNIQYF. The CDR3 nucleotides read TGTGCCAGCAGTTACCTTTCTGGAGACAAAAACATTCAGTACTTC.

This clonotype appeared many times. The rearrangement links TRBV2 to TRBJ1-6; D remains ambiguous. The CDR3 extends over 13 amino acids. Germline-derived CDR1 and CDR2 are SNHLY and FYNNEI. V was pared by 4 bases and J by 8 bases, with 9 bases between. The CDR3 DNA reads as TGTGCCAGCAGTGGGCAGAGGGATTCACCCCTCCACTTT. It encodes CASSGQRDSPLHF.

The V call is TRBV7-2, the J call TRBJ1-6, with 8 bases aligning to TRBD1. Germline CDR1 SGHTA, CDR2 FQGNSA. CDR3 length: 14 residues. After removal of 2 bases from V and 9 bases from J, the junction contained 3 bases not matched to a gene. The CDR3 DNA sequence: TGTGCCAGCAGCTTAATACAGGGGGTTTCACCCCTCCACTTT. It specifies CASSLIQGVSPLHF.

The rearrangement links TRBV7-6 to TRBJ2-2; D is possibly TRBD1 (6 bases). The germline V gene has CDR1 SGHVS and CDR2 FNYEAQ. V shed 1 base and J shed 1 base, with 10 bases lying between them. The CDR3 is 16 residues long. Written as DNA, the CDR3 is TGTGCCAGCAGCTTAGTGCCAGGGGAGAACACCGGGGAGCTGTTTTTT. It translates to CASSLVPGENTGELFF.

This chain links TRBV12-3 or TRBV12-4 with TRBJ2-3; tentatively, D is TRBD1 or TRBD2 (6 bases each). The CDR3 sequence is 14 residues long. Trimming removed 6 bases at V and 0 bases at J, with 10 bases between. The CDR3 coding sequence is TGTGCCAGCAGCTCGGGGGCTAGCACAGATACGCAGTATTTT. Its protein product is CASSSGASTDTQYF.

The chain employs TRBV20-1 and TRBJ2-7; D is perhaps TRBD2 (5 bases). This CDR3 is 12 amino acids long. Looked up from germline, CDR1 is DFQATT and CDR2 is SNEGSKA (reference sequence). Trimming took off 4 bases at V and 7 bases at J, with 14 bases between the two ends. This CDR3 is CSATGRAREQYF. CDR3 in DNA: TGCAGTGCTACGGGAAGGGCGCGAGAGCAGTACTTC.

J is TRBJ2-7 and V is TRBV5-1; D remains unclear. There are 15 residues in the CDR3. Between the trimmed V and J ends, which lost 2 bases and 5 bases, there was a span of 17 bases. Germline V gene data show CDR1 as SGHRS and CDR2 as YFSETQ. CDR3 bases: TGCGCCAGCAGCTTTTACCGAACCCTAGGAAACGAGCAGTACTTC. It translates to CASSFYRTLGNEQYF.

This clonotype was seen only a few times. The chain has TRBV10-3 and TRBJ1-5; 8 nucleotides match TRBD1. V lost 0 bases and J lost 6; bases outside the gene matches: 7. The CDR3 length is 16 residues. Germline CDR1 ENHRY, CDR2 SYGVKD. CDR3 sequence reads: CAISESRQGAGQPQHF. CDR3 DNA sequence: TGTGCCATCAGTGAGTCCAGGCAGGGGGCAGGTCAGCCCCAGCATTTT.

V is TRBV7-9 and J is TRBJ2-7; D possibly uses TRBD1 or TRBD2 (5 bases each). Looked up from germline, CDR1 is SEHNR and CDR2 is FQNEAQ (reference sequence). The CDR3 is 15 amino acids. V shed 3 bases and J shed 0 bases, with 12 bases lying between them. The DNA of the CDR3 is TGTGCCAGCAGCTTGGGACCCCCCAGCTCCTACGAGCAGTACTTC. Translated: CASSLGPPSSYEQYF.

The chain is built from TRBV11-3 and TRBJ1-2; D is perhaps TRBD1 (5 bases). The CDR3 runs to 14 residues. In germline, CDR1 is SGHNT, CDR2 YENEEA. V was cut by 5 bases and J by 2 bases, with 12 bases left in between. In nucleotides, the CDR3 is TGTGCCAGCAGCCGGGAGTGGGGGAACTATGGCTACACCTTC. This codes for CASSREWGNYGYTF.

The chain links TRBV7-6 to TRBJ2-7, with a weak D call TRBD1 (6 bases). The germline V and J ends were trimmed by 0 bases and 12 bases, with 15 bases remaining between them. The CDR3 extends over 13 amino acids. Germline values: CDR1 SGHVS, CDR2 FNYEAQ. The CDR3 here is CASSLAGAGLLYF. The CDR3 nucleotides are TGTGCCAGCAGCTTAGCGGGGGCAGGCCTGCTGTACTTC.

This clonotype was counted at least ten times. The chain couples TRBV20-1 to TRBJ1-1; D gene ambiguous. Germline lookup yields CDR1 DFQATT and CDR2 SNEGSKA (reference sequence). The CDR3 is made up of 12 amino acids. V was clipped by 3 bases and J by 3 bases, with 8 bases between them. The CDR3 here is CSASRVYTEAFF. CDR3 nucleotide sequence: TGCAGTGCTAGCAGAGTCTACACTGAAGCTTTCTTT.

This clonotype has a count of ten or more. This chain joins TRBV6-5 and TRBJ2-2; 8 positions agree with TRBD2. Germline loops: CDR1 MNHEY, CDR2 SVGAGI. The trim removed 1 base at V and 6 bases at J, leaving 7 bases unmatched. The CDR3 is 16 amino acids. The chain's CDR3 is CASSYFSGAVAGELFF. The CDR3 region has the DNA TGTGCCAGCAGTTACTTTAGCGGGGCGGTCGCCGGGGAGCTGTTTTTT.

CDR3 in amino acids: CAIGGGLYGYTF. DNA for the CDR3: TGTGCCATCGGAGGGGGGTTATATGGCTACACCTTC. This rearrangement joins TRBV12-3 or TRBV12-4 to TRBJ1-2; perhaps TRBD1 as D (6 bases). The CDR3 runs 12 residues. V gave up 10 bases and J gave up 5 bases, with 14 bases separating them.

This clonotype has a handful of counts. This chain links TRBV20-1 with TRBJ2-7; a weak D match, TRBD2 (6 bases). Trimming took 6 bases from V and 2 from J, leaving 11 bases between them. Germline CDR1 is DFQATT and CDR2 is SNEGSKA (reference sequence). The CDR3 extends over 12 amino acids. CDR3 nucleotide sequence: TGCAGTGCCAAAAGGACTACCTACGAGCAGTACTTC. It specifies CSAKRTTYEQYF.

The V call is TRBV20-1, the J call TRBJ2-1; tentative D call: TRBD1 (6 bases). The V end was cut by 0 bases, the J end by 2 bases, with 14 bases between. The germline V gene encodes CDR1 DFQATT and CDR2 SNEGSKA (reference sequence). The CDR3 length is 16 residues. Here the CDR3 DNA reads TGCAGTGCTAGAGATCTTAGGACAGCTACCTACAATGAGCAGTTCTTC. Translated, it gives CSARDLRTATYNEQFF.

This clonotype was counted many times. The chain uses TRBV12-3 or TRBV12-4 and TRBJ2-1, with 7 nucleotides matching TRBD2. The CDR3 length is 14 residues. V shed 6 bases, J shed 8 bases, and the junction held 10 bases outside the gene matches. The CDR3 region is CASSLRSGNDEQFF. In DNA, the CDR3 is TGTGCCAGCAGCCTGAGGAGCGGGAACGATGAGCAGTTCTTC.

The gene calls are TRBV15 and TRBJ2-2; D is ambiguous. The CDR3 totals 13 residues. V was clipped by 2 bases and J by 4 bases, with 5 bases between them. CDR1 is LNHNV and CDR2 is YYDKDF in the germline V gene (reference sequence). CDR3 loop: CATSRQTTGELFF. The CDR3 nucleotides read TGTGCCACCAGCAGACAGACCACCGGGGAGCTGTTTTTT.

A few counts support this clonotype. The rearrangement joins TRBV29-1 to TRBJ2-7; D gene uncertain. The CDR3 is 12 amino acids. Germline values: CDR1 SQVTM, CDR2 ANQGSEA. Trimming removed 7 bases from V and 1 base from J, with 11 bases in between. CDR3 loop: CSAQHGSYEQYF. The CDR3, as DNA: TGCAGCGCCCAACACGGTTCCTACGAGCAGTACTTC.